One and the same sample provided the 26 T cell receptor beta chains below, sequenced in a study of T cells in Graves' hyperthyroidism and ophthalmopathy. Amplification yielded TCR beta CDR3 regions, with RNA transcripts as the source. TCR CDR3 underwent first-round RT-PCR with the HTBI primer set. TCRdb itself ran the multiplex PCR reads through MiXCR, one entry per CDR3 protein. The sample lists fewer than 650,000 distinct CDR3 sequences, 12% to 15% seen once, with approximately 13% in the top ten. What was sequenced was blood. Receptors originate from a woman between 35 and 50 years old with Graves' hyperthyroidism.

With respect to this clonotype: At one of its ends the junction is not consistent with the germline gene, which may arise from a read error. V usage is TRBV24-1 and J usage is TRBJ2-2; 8 bases agree with TRBD2. There are 17 residues in the CDR3. Germline V gives CDR1 KGHDR, CDR2 SFDVKD. CDR3 bases: TGTGCCACCAGTGATTTGCTAGTTAGCGGGAACGCCGGGGAGCTGTTTTTT. Its translation: CATSDLLVSGNAGELFF.

J is TRBJ2-7 and V is TRBV20-1; 7 nucleotides agree with TRBD1. The CDR3 totals 13 residues. Germline CDR1 reads DFQATT; CDR2 reads SNEGSKA (reference sequence). The ends lost 1 base at V and 3 bases at J; junction bases unmatched: 3. In nucleotides, the CDR3 is TGCAGTGCTAGAGGACAGGGTGGCTACGAGCAGTACTTC. Translation gives CSARGQGGYEQYF.

This clonotype has a count of ten or more. J is TRBJ1-4 and V is TRBV5-1, with D possibly TRBD1 on 6 matching bases. V was shortened by 3 bases and J by 7 bases, with 16 bases between the two germline ends. Germline lookup yields CDR1 SGHRS and CDR2 YFSETQ. The CDR3 spans 15 residues. The CDR3 loop is CASSSGQPPSEKLFF. Written as DNA, the CDR3 is TGCGCCAGCAGCTCCGGACAGCCCCCTTCTGAAAAACTGTTTTTT.

This clonotype was seen ten or more times. This rearrangement joins TRBV11-3 to TRBJ2-7; D may match TRBD1 or TRBD2 (6 bases each). V lost 5 bases and J lost 4, with 18 bases in between. The CDR3 contains 15 residues. Germline CDR1 reads SGHNT; CDR2 reads YENEEA. CDR3 nucleotide sequence: TGTGCCAGCAGCGAAGGAGGGGGGACGGGATACGAGCAGTACTTC. The encoded protein is CASSEGGGTGYEQYF.

This clonotype has at least ten counts. The chain couples TRBV2 to TRBJ2-1, with TRBD1 matching over 12 bases. This CDR3 spans 15 amino acids. Losses at the gene ends were 5 bases for V and 6 bases for J; bases not matched to a gene: 5. CDR1 and CDR2 (germline): SNHLY, FYNNEI. The CDR3 coding sequence is TGTGCCAGCAGTATGGGACAGGGGGCAAGCAATGAGCAGTTCTTC. As protein: CASSMGQGASNEQFF. The whole variable domain, remainder taken from reference TRBV2 and TRBJ2-1, is EPEVTQTPSHQVTQMGQEVILRCVPISNHLYFYWYRQILGQKVEFLVSFYNNEISEKSEIFDDQFSVERPDGSNFTLKIRSTKLEDSAMYFCASSMGQGASNEQFFGPGTRLTVL.

The table lists this clonotype with many counts. The chain carries TRBV20-1 and TRBJ1-6, with D possibly being TRBD1 (5 bases). Germline V lookup: CDR1 DFQATT, CDR2 SNEGSKA (reference sequence). CDR3 size: 14 residues. Trimming took off 1 base at V and 9 bases at J, with 13 bases between the two ends. The CDR3 DNA follows: TGCAGTGCTAGAGCGGGACCGACTAGTTCACCCCTCCACTTT. As protein: CSARAGPTSSPLHF.

In this sample, this clonotype turned up many times. This sequence joins TRBV5-1 and TRBJ2-7; tentative D call: TRBD1 (6 bases). The CDR3 is 13 residues long. V shed 4 bases and J shed 7 bases, with 15 bases lying between them. CDR1 and CDR2 (germline): SGHRS, YFSETQ. Here the CDR3 DNA reads TGCGCCAGCAGCCCAACAGGGTCTGGTGAGCAGTACTTC. Its translation: CASSPTGSGEQYF.

This clonotype occurred many times. J is TRBJ1-2 and V is TRBV5-1; TRBD1 matches at 7 bases. CDR1 and CDR2 (germline): SGHRS, YFSETQ. The CDR3 extends over 19 amino acids. V lost 0 bases, J lost 2 bases, and 16 bases stayed unmatched. DNA for the CDR3: TGCGCCAGCAGCTTGGCAGATACTGGGACAGCGTACCCGAACTATGGCTACACCTTC. Protein product: CASSLADTGTAYPNYGYTF.

This clonotype was observed a handful of times. The chain employs TRBV7-8 and TRBJ2-7; 8 bases are a match to TRBD1. The junction had 4 bases not matched to a gene; V was cut back by 5 bases and J by 7 bases. Germline CDR1 and CDR2: SGHVS and FQNEAQ. The CDR3 contains 12 residues. DNA for the CDR3: TGTGCCAGCAGCACGGACAGGGAGGAGCAGTACTTC. Translating it yields CASSTDREEQYF.

To note about this clonotype: A read error may be the cause here, since a much bigger clone is one base away. Given the absence of the conserved phenylalanine or tryptophan at the CDR3 end, a read error is likely. CDR3 loop: CSARLHGQQPQHL. The DNA for the CDR3 is TGCAGTGCTAGATTACACGGACAGCAGCCCCAGCATTTA. The genes are TRBV20-1 and TRBJ1-5; tentative D call: TRBD1 (6 bases). CDR1 DFQATT and CDR2 SNEGSKA come from the germline V gene (reference sequence). The CDR3 sequence is 13 residues long. Trimming left V 2 bases short and J 7 bases short, with 12 bases between.

This clonotype was observed many times. The chain couples TRBV7-9 to TRBJ2-7; TRBD2 might be the D (5 bases). V was pared by 4 bases and J by 7 bases, with 14 bases between. Germline V gene lookup returns CDR1 SEHNR and CDR2 FQNEAQ (reference sequence). The CDR3 has 13 residues. This chain's CDR3 is CASSSLGPGEQYF. The CDR3 DNA is TGTGCCAGCAGCTCACTAGGACCGGGAGAGCAGTACTTC.

This clonotype appeared a few times. The chain employs TRBV30 and TRBJ2-1; 7 bases match TRBD2. After removal of 2 bases from V and 8 bases from J, the junction contained 9 bases not matched to a gene. The CDR3 extends over 14 amino acids. Germline loops: CDR1 GTSNPN, CDR2 SVGIG (reference sequence). This CDR3 reads CAWSLGEGPYEQFF. As DNA, the CDR3 is TGTGCCTGGAGTCTGGGGGAGGGCCCCTATGAGCAGTTCTTC.

J is TRBJ2-1 and V is TRBV19; the D gene is possibly TRBD1 (5 bases). Germline V gene sequence: CDR1 LNHDA, CDR2 SQIVND (reference sequence). The V end was cut by 1 base, the J end by 1 base, with 14 bases between. The CDR3 sequence is 17 residues long. The CDR3 reads CASSIGVLRGSYNEQFF. CDR3 DNA: TGTGCCAGTAGTATAGGAGTTTTAAGGGGTTCCTACAATGAGCAGTTCTTC.

The sample holds a few counts of this clonotype. The chain employs TRBV4-1 and TRBJ1-1, with TRBD1 matching over 9 bases. This CDR3 is 17 amino acids long. Germline trimming cut 1 base from V and 1 base from J; bases unmatched to any gene: 7. Germline CDR1 and CDR2: MGHRA and YSYEKL. The CDR3 sequence is CASSQGTGTGKNTEAFF. In nucleotides, the CDR3 is TGCGCCAGCAGCCAAGGGACCGGGACAGGGAAGAACACTGAAGCTTTCTTT.

This clonotype was detected many times. V usage is TRBV28 and J usage is TRBJ1-5; possible D gene TRBD1, 5 bases. Germline values: CDR1 MDHEN, CDR2 SYDVKM. Trimming took off 6 bases at V and 6 bases at J, with 21 bases between the two ends. The CDR3 runs to 16 residues. CDR3: CASSQTLTRGGQPQHF. CDR3 nucleotide sequence: TGTGCCAGCAGCCAGACTCTGACGAGGGGTGGTCAGCCCCAGCATTTT.

This clonotype was seen only a few times. The CDR3 loop is CSAMGQGGYQNGYTF. In DNA form, the CDR3 reads TGCAGTGCTATGGGACAGGGAGGTTATCAGAATGGCTACACCTTC. This rearrangement joins TRBV20-1 to TRBJ1-2; 9 bases map to TRBD1. The V gene end was trimmed by 4 bases and the J gene end by 6 bases; junction bases not matched to a gene: 12. Germline V gives CDR1 DFQATT, CDR2 SNEGSKA (reference sequence). This CDR3 comprises 15 residues.

This clonotype was detected ten times or more. V gene TRBV11-2 combines with J gene TRBJ2-4, with no clear D. CDR3 size: 13 residues. Germline V gives CDR1 SGHAT, CDR2 FQNNGV. The V gene lost 2 bases and the J gene lost 9 bases, with 11 bases spanning the gap. CDR3 nucleotides: TGTGCCAGCAGCTTACAGTTTGTGAGCATTCAGTACTTC. Translated, it gives CASSLQFVSIQYF.

This clonotype was seen ten or more times. V gene TRBV27 combines with J gene TRBJ2-3; D is unresolved. Trimming left V 5 bases short and J 1 base short, with 19 bases between. Germline lookup yields CDR1 MNHEY and CDR2 SMNVEV (reference sequence). The CDR3 is made up of 17 amino acids. The DNA of the CDR3 is TGTGCCAGCAGTGCCGGCCTGCGCAGTCGGGGCACAGATACGCAGTATTTT. Protein sequence: CASSAGLRSRGTDTQYF.

This clonotype has a handful of counts. The chain combines TRBV6-1 with TRBJ2-1; 11 nucleotides line up with TRBD2. CDR3 size: 17 residues. Germline trimming cut 5 bases from V and 3 bases from J; bases unmatched to any gene: 9. Germline CDR1 is MNHNS and CDR2 is SASEGT. Written as DNA, the CDR3 is TGTGCCAGCAGTCGACATCCGGGACTAGCGGACTACAATGAGCAGTTCTTC. Translated, it gives CASSRHPGLADYNEQFF.

This clonotype was seen only a few times. This rearrangement joins TRBV25-1 to TRBJ2-1, with D possibly matching TRBD2 (6 bases). Deletions cut 2 bases from V and 8 bases from J, with 19 bases between. This CDR3 contains 16 residues. Germline V gene data show CDR1 as MGHDK and CDR2 as SYGVNS. The CDR3 DNA sequence: TGTGCCAGCAGTGAACAACCTACTAGCCCCCAGGATGAGCAGTTCTTC. Translated, it gives CASSEQPTSPQDEQFF.

V usage is TRBV3-1 and J usage is TRBJ2-7; 9 positions agree with TRBD2. Germline CDR1 LGHDT, CDR2 YNNKEL (reference sequence). This CDR3 spans 14 amino acids. V lost 10 bases and J lost 3; bases outside the gene matches: 10. Written as DNA, the CDR3 is TGTGCCACTACTAATGGAGCGGGAGGCTACGAGCAGTACTTC. Translation: CATTNGAGGYEQYF.

This clonotype was found many times. This chain connects TRBV3-1 to TRBJ2-7; D assignment may be TRBD1 or TRBD2 (5 bases each). The CDR3 runs 13 residues. Germline assignment: CDR1 LGHDT and CDR2 YNNKEL (reference sequence). V gave up 8 bases and J gave up 0 bases, with 11 bases separating them. CDR3 DNA: TGTGCCAGCGCACGTGGGACCTCCTACGAGCAGTACTTC. Its translation is CASARGTSYEQYF.

This clonotype was counted many times. The rearrangement joins TRBV12-3 or TRBV12-4 to TRBJ1-2, with D hard to call. The ends were cut back, 2 bases at V and 1 base at J, with 8 bases in the middle. This CDR3 contains 14 residues. The CDR3 here is CASSLPPGNYGYTF. The CDR3 DNA sequence: TGTGCCAGCAGTTTACCCCCGGGTAACTATGGCTACACCTTC.

In its sample, this clonotype was seen many times. The chain recombines TRBV6-2 or TRBV6-3 with TRBJ1-5; D is undetermined. Germline V gene lookup returns CDR1 MNHEY and CDR2 SVGEGT. The CDR3 consists of 13 residues. Between the trimmed V and J ends, which lost 2 bases and 0 bases, there was a span of 2 bases. The CDR3: CASSYGSNQPQHF. CDR3 sequence (DNA): TGTGCCAGCAGTTACGGTAGCAATCAGCCCCAGCATTTT.

For this clonotype: One end of the junction varies from germline; a read error may be responsible. This sequence joins TRBV12-3 or TRBV12-4 and TRBJ2-1, with a tentative D call TRBD2 (5 bases). The CDR3 runs to 15 residues. The CDR3 region has the DNA TGTGCCAGCAGTTTAGGGGGAGAGACCTACAATGCGCAGTTCTTC. Its translation: CASSLGGETYNAQFF.

The rearrangement uses TRBV19 and TRBJ2-2, with D perhaps TRBD1 (5 bases). V lost 6 bases, J lost 5 bases, and 13 bases lay in between. The germline V gene encodes CDR1 LNHDA and CDR2 SQIVND (reference sequence). This CDR3 is 14 amino acids long. The CDR3 sequence: CASRSAGPTGELFF. CDR3 DNA: TGTGCCAGTAGATCGGCAGGGCCGACCGGGGAGCTGTTTTTT.